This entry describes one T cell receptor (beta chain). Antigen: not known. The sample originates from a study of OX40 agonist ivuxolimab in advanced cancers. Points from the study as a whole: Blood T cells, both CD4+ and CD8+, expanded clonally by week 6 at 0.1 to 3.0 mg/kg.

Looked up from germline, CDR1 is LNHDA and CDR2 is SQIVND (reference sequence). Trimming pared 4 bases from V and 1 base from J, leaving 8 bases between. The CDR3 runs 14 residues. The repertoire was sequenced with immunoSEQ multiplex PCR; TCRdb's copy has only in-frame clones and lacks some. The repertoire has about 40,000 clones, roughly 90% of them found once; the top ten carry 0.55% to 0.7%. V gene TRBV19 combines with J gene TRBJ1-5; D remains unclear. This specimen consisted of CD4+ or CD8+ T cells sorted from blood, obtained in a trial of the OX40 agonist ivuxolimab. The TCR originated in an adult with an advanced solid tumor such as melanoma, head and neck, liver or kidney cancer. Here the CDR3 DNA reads TGTGCCAGTAGTAACGGTGTCAGCAATCAGCCCCAGCATTTT. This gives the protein CASSNGVSNQPQHF.